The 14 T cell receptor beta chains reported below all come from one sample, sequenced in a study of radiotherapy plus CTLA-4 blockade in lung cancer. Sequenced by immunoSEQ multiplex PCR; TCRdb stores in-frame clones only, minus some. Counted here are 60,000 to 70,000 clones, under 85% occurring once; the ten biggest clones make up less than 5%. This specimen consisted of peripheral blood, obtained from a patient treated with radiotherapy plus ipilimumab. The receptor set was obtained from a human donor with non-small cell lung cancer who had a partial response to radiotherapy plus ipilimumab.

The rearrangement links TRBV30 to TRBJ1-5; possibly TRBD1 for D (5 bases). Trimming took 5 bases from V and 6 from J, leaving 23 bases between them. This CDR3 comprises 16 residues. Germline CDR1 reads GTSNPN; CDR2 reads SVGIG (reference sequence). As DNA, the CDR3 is TGTGCCTGGCAGGAAGGAGGGGCAGGCCCCACTCAGCCCCAGCATTTT. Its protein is CAWQEGGAGPTQPQHF.

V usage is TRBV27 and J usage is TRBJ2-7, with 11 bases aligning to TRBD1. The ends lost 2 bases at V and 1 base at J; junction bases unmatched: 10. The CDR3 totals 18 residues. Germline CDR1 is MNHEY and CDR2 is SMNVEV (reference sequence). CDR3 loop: CASSLRARTGGGSYEQYF. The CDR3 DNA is TGTGCCAGCAGTTTAAGGGCCAGGACAGGGGGCGGTTCCTACGAGCAGTACTTC.

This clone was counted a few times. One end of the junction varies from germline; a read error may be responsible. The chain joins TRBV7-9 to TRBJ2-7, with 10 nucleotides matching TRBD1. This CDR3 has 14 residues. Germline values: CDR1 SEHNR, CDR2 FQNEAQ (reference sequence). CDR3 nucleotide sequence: TGTGCCAGCAGCTCGACAGGGGGCTCCCACGAGCAGTACTTC. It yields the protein CASSSTGGSHEQYF.

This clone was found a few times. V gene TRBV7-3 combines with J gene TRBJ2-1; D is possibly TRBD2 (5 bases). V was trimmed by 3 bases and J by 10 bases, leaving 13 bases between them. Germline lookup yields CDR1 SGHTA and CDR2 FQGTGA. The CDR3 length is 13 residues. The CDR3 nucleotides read TGTGCCAGCAGCTTCGGGATTTCCGGGGAGCAGTTCTTC. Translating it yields CASSFGISGEQFF.

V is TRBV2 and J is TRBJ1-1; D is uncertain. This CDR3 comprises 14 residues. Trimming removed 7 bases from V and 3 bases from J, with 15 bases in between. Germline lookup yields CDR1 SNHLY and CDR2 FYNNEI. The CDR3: CASTRGLKDTEAFF. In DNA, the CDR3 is TGTGCCAGCACCCGGGGTCTGAAGGACACTGAAGCTTTCTTT.

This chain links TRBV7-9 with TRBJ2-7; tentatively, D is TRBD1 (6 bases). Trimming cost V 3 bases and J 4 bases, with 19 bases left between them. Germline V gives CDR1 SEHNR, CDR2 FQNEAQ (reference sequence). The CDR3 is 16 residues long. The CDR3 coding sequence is TGTGCCAGCAGCTTCGAAGCCGGGACAAAAGTTTACGAGCAGTACTTC. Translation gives CASSFEAGTKVYEQYF.

CDR3 sequence reads: CATSRDSGGIGELFF. The CDR3 DNA is TGTGCCACCAGCAGAGATTCCGGGGGGATCGGGGAGCTGTTTTTT. This chain links TRBV15 with TRBJ2-2; 7 bases line up with TRBD2. The CDR3 has 15 residues. The germline V gene has CDR1 LNHNV and CDR2 YYDKDF (reference sequence). J was trimmed by 7 bases and V by 0 bases; bases with no gene match: 5.

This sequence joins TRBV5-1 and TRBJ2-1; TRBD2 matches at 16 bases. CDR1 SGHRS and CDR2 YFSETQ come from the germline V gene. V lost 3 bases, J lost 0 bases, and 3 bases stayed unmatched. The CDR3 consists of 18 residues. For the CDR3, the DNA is TGCGCCAGCAGCTCGGGACTAGCGGGAGGGTTCTCCTACAATGAGCAGTTCTTC. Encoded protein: CASSSGLAGGFSYNEQFF.

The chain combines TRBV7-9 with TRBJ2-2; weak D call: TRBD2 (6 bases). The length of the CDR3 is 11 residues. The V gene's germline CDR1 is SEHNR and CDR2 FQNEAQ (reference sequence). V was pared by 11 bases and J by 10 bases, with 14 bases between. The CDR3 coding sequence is TGTGCCGGTATCGGGAGAAAGGAGCTGTTTTTT. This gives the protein CAGIGRKELFF.

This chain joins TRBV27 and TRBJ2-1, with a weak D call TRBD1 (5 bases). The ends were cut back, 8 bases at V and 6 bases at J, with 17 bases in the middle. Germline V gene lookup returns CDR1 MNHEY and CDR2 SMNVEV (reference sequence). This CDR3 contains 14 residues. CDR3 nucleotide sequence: TGTGCCAGCCGAAAAGGGGCCCCCATCAATGAGCAGTTCTTC. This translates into CASRKGAPINEQFF.

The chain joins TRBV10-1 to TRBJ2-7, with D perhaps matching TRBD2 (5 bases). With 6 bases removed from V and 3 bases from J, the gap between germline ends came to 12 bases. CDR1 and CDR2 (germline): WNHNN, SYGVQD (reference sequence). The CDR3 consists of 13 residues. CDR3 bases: TGCGCCAGCAGCCCTGGAGGCCTCTACGAGCAGTACTTC. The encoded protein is CASSPGGLYEQYF.

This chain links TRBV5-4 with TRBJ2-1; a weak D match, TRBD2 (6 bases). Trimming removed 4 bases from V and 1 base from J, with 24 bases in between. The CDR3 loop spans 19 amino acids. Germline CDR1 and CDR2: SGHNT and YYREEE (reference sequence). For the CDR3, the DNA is TGTGCCAGCAGCCCGGGCGGGACTCTAGGACGCGAGTCCTACAATGAGCAGTTCTTC. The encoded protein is CASSPGGTLGRESYNEQFF.

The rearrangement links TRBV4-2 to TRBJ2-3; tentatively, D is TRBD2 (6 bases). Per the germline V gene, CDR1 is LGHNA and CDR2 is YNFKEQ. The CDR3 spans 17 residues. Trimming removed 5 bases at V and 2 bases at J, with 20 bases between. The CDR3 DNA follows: TGTGCCAGCAGCAAATTCGAACGGACGGGGGACACAGATACGCAGTATTTT. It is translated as CASSKFERTGDTDTQYF.

This CDR3 reads CASTLAGGRNEQFF. The CDR3 bases are TGTGCCAGCACTTTAGCGGGAGGACGCAATGAGCAGTTCTTC. The chain couples TRBV6-1 to TRBJ2-1, with TRBD2 matching 10 bases. This CDR3 spans 14 amino acids. CDR1 is MNHNS, CDR2 SASEGT, per germline. V lost 7 bases to trimming and J lost 6 bases; unmatched junction nucleotides: 6.